Included here is one T cell receptor (beta chain) sequence, with context. What it recognizes is unknown. TCRdb re-called the 5' RACE reads with MiXCR, one entry per CDR3 protein. The sample includes hundreds of thousands of distinct CDR3 sequences, about 6.2% of them seen just once. Trimming cost V 4 bases and J 4 bases; bases outside gene matches: 6. Germline CDR1 is DFQATT and CDR2 is SNEGSKA (reference sequence). This CDR3 contains 13 residues. This sample was taken from a study of T cells after yellow fever vaccination. Findings of the study overall: It was a small share of clonotypes that appeared in both CD4 and CD8 compartments. It was a weaker secondary response, yet one that peaked faster, at day 5 versus 15. Post-booster repertoires contained most primary-vaccination clones again (approximately 95% CD4, around 88% CD8).

The sequence was collected from a man aged 25-45 years who received the YFV17D yellow fever vaccine. Sequencing used PBMCs, obtained 5 days after the yellow fever booster vaccination. This chain uses TRBV20-1 with TRBJ1-1; 7 positions agree with TRBD1. The CDR3 here is CSANRGVGTEAFF. The CDR3, as DNA: TGCAGTGCTAACAGGGGCGTTGGCACTGAAGCTTTCTTT.